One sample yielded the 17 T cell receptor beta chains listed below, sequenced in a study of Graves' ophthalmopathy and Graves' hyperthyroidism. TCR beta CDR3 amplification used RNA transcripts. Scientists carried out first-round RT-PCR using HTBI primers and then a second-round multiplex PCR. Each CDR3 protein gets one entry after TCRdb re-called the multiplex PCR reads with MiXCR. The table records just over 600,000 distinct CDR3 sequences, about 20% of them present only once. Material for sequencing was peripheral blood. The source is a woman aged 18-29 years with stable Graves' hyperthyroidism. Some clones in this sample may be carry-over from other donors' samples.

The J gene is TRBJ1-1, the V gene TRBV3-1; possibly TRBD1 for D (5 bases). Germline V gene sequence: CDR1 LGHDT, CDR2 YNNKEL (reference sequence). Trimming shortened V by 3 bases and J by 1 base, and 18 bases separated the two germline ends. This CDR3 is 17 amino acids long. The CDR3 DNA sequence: TGTGCCAGCAGCCATCTCCAATCGGGACTGCCGAACACTGAAGCTTTCTTT. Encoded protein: CASSHLQSGLPNTEAFF.

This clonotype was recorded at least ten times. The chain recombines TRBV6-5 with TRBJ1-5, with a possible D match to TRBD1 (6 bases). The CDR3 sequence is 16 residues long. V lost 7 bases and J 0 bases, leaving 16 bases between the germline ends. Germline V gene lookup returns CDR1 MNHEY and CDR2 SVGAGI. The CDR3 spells CASKGGKANSNQPQHF. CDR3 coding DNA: TGTGCCAGCAAGGGGGGTAAGGCAAATAGCAATCAGCCCCAGCATTTT.

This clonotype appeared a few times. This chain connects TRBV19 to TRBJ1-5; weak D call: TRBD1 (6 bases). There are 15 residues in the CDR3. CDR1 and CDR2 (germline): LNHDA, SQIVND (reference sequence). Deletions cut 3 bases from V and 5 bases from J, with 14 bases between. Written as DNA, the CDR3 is TGTGCCAGTAGTATTCTCGGGGGGCGCGATCAGCCCCAGCATTTT. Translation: CASSILGGRDQPQHF.

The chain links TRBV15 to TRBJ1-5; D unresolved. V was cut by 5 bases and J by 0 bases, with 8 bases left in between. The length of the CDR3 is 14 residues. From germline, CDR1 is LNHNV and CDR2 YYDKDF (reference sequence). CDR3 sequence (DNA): TGTGCCACCAGCGAGAAGTATAGCAATCAGCCCCAGCATTTT. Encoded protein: CATSEKYSNQPQHF.

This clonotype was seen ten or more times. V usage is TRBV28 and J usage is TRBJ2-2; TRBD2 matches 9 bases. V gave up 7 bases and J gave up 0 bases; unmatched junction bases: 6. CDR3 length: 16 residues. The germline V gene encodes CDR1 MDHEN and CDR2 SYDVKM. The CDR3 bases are TGTGCCAGCAAGTCTAGCGGGAACGCGAACACCGGGGAGCTGTTTTTT. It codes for CASKSSGNANTGELFF.

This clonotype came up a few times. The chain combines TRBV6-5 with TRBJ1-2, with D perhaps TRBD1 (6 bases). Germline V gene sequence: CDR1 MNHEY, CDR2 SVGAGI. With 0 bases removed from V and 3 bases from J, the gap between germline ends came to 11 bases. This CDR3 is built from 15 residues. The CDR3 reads CASSYSRGVDYGYTF. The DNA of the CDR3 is TGTGCCAGCAGTTACTCCAGGGGAGTTGACTATGGCTACACCTTC.

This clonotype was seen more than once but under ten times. CDR3 amino acids: CSASGGTGGRQPQHF. In DNA form, the CDR3 reads TGCAGTGCTAGCGGGGGGACAGGGGGAAGACAGCCCCAGCATTTT. The chain uses TRBV20-1 and TRBJ1-5; TRBD1 aligns across 11 bases. The V gene end was trimmed by 3 bases and the J gene end by 7 bases; junction bases not matched to a gene: 8. This CDR3 has 15 amino acids. The V gene's germline CDR1 is DFQATT and CDR2 SNEGSKA (reference sequence).

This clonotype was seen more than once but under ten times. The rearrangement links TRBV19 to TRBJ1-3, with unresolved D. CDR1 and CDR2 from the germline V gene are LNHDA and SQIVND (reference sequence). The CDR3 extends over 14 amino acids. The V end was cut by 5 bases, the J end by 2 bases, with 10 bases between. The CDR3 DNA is TGTGCCAGTAGTGGGCCTGGGGCTGGAAACACCATATATTTT. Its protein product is CASSGPGAGNTIYF.

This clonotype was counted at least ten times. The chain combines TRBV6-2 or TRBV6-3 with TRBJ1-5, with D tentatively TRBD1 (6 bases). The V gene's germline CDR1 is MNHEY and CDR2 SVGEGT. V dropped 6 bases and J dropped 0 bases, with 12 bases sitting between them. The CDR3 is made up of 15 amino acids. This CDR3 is CASSLQGLSNQPQHF. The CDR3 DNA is TGTGCCAGCAGCCTACAGGGTCTTAGCAATCAGCCCCAGCATTTT.

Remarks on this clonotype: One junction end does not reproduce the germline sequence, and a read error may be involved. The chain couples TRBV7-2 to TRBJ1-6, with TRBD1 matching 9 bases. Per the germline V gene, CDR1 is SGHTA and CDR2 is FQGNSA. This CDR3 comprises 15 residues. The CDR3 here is CASSLSGTGISHLHF. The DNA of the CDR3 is TGTGCCAGCAGCTTAAGTGGGACAGGGATCTCACACCTCCACTTT.

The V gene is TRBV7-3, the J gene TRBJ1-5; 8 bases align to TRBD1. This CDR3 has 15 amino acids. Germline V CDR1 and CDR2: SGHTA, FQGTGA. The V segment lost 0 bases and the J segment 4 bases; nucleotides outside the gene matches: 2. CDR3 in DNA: TGTGCCAGCAGCTTAACACAGGGGGGAAATCAGCCCCAGCATTTT. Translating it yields CASSLTQGGNQPQHF. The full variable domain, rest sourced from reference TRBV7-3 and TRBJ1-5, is GAGVSQTPSNKVTEKGKYVELRCDPISGHTALYWYRQSLGQGPEFLIYFQGTGAADDSGLPNDRFFAVRPEGSVSTLKIQRTERGDSAVYLCASSLTQGGNQPQHFGDGTRLSIL.

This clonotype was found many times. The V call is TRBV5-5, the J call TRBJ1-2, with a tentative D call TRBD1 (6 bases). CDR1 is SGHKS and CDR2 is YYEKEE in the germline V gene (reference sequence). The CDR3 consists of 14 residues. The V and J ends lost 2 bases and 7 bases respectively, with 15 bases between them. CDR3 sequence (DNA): TGTGCCAGCAGCTTCCAGGGGTCCCAGGGTGGCTACACCTTC. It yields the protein CASSFQGSQGGYTF.

This CDR3 is CASSLRLAGVGSSSYEQYF. CDR3 coding DNA: TGTGCCAGCAGCCTTAGACTAGCGGGAGTTGGATCATCCTCCTACGAGCAGTACTTC. This chain joins TRBV6-2 or TRBV6-3 and TRBJ2-7; TRBD2 aligns across 12 bases. This CDR3 is built from 19 residues. Germline lookup yields CDR1 MNHEY and CDR2 SVGEGT. The V segment lost 6 bases and the J segment 0 bases; nucleotides outside the gene matches: 15.

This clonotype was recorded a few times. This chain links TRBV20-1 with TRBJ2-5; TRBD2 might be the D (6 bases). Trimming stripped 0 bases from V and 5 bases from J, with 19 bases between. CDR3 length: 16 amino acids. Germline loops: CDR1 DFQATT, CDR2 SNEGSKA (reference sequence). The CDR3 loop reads CSARDPNKEGRETQYF. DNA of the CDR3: TGCAGTGCTAGAGATCCTAATAAGGAGGGGAGGGAGACCCAGTACTTC.

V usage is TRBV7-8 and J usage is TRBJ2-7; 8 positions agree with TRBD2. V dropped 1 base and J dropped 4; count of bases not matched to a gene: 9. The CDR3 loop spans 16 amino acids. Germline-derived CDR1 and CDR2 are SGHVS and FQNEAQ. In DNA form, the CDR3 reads TGTGCCAGCAGCTTAGAGGGCCTAGCGGGCGAATACGAGCAGTACTTC. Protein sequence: CASSLEGLAGEYEQYF. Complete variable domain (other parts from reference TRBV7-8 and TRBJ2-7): GAGVSQSPRYKVAKRGQDVALRCDPISGHVSLFWYQQALGQGPEFLTYFQNEAQLDKSGLPSDRFFAERPEGSVSTLKIQRTQQEDSAVYLCASSLEGLAGEYEQYFGPGTRLTVT.

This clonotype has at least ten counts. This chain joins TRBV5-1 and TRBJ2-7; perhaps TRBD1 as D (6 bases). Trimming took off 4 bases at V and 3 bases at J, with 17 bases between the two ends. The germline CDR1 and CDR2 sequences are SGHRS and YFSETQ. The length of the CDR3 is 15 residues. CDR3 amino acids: CASSPPNRESYEQYF. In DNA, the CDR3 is TGCGCCAGCAGCCCACCGAACAGGGAAAGCTACGAGCAGTACTTC.

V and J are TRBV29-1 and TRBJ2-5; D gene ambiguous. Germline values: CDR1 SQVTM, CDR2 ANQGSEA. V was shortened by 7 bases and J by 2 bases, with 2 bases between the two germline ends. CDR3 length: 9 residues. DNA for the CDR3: TGCAGCGCACAAGAGACCCAGTACTTC. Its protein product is CSAQETQYF.